This is a list of T cell receptor beta chains from one sample in a study of T cell responses to AZD1222 COVID-19 vaccine. TCRdb's table, derived via immunoSEQ multiplex PCR, lists solely in-frame clones and lacks some. The table has over 85,000 clones, around 85% seen once; the top ten hold about 4.5%. The sequenced sample was peripheral blood, obtained on day 0 of AZD1222 vaccination. The receptors derive from an adult in good health. CDR3s include the opening cysteine and the closing phenylalanine or tryptophan. Fields, in order: clone size, D gene, J gene, V gene, CDR3 protein, CDR3 DNA. D genes are given only for firm matches. Clone size is not always given. Where it is, it says once, few, many or a class for expanded clones.

- - TRBJ2-5 TRBV4-1 CASSQEKEKRTQYF TGCGCCAGCAGCCAAGAAAAGGAGAAAAGGACCCAGTACTTC
- - TRBJ2-5 TRBV7-9 CASSLSLPKETQYF TGTGCCAGCAGCTTATCCCTCCCTAAAGAGACCCAGTACTTC
- - TRBJ2-7 TRBV7-9 CASSLSRGQGEQYF TGTGCCAGCAGCTTATCTCGGGGGCAGGGCGAGCAGTACTTC
- - TRBJ2-5 TRBV5-1 CASSLSQETQYF TGCGCCAGCAGCTTGTCTCAAGAGACCCAGTACTTC
few - TRBJ1-2 TRBV21-1 CASSKKQVSYTF TGTGCCAGCAGCAAAAAGCAGGTAAGCTACACCTTC
- - TRBJ1-4 TRBV10-3 CAISAGDATNEKLFF TGTGCCATCAGTGCTGGAGACGCAACTAATGAAAAACTGTTTTTT
- - TRBJ1-1 TRBV20-1 CSATTRAEAFF TGCAGTGCCACCACAAGGGCTGAAGCTTTCTTT
few - TRBJ1-1 TRBV19 CASSIGHTNTEAFF TGTGCCAGTAGTATCGGGCATACGAACACTGAAGCTTTCTTT
- TRBD1 TRBJ1-2 TRBV28 CASSFLLLTLGTDSHGYTF TGTGCCAGCAGTTTTTTGCTTTTAACACTAGGGACAGACTCCCATGGCTACACCTTC
- TRBD1 TRBJ2-7 TRBV6-2/TRBV6-3 CASSRGTGSYEQYF TGTGCCAGCAGCCGGGGGACAGGATCCTACGAGCAGTACTTC
- - TRBJ2-7 TRBV7-9 CASSTDYEQYF TGTGCCAGCAGCACGGACTACGAGCAGTACTTC
- - TRBJ1-2 TRBV4-1 CASSQGNTAYGYTF TGCGCCAGCAGCCAAGGGAACACCGCCTATGGCTACACCTTC
few - TRBJ1-5 TRBV30 CAWRAKSGFANQPQHF TGTGCCTGGAGGGCCAAATCAGGTTTCGCTAATCAGCCCCAGCATTTT
- TRBD2 TRBJ2-3 TRBV24-1 CATSGQAGTLSTDTQYF TGTGCCACCAGTGGGCAAGCGGGGACCCTGAGCACAGATACGCAGTATTTT
- - TRBJ1-6 TRBV19 CASSTQGNSPLHF TGTGCCAGTAGTACCCAGGGGAATTCACCCCTCCACTTT
- - TRBJ1-2 TRBV29-1 CSVLSPGYTF TGCAGCGTTTTGAGCCCTGGCTACACCTTC
- - TRBJ1-2 TRBV15 CATSRGAGLYGYTF TGTGCCACCAGCAGAGGTGCAGGGCTTTATGGCTACACCTTC
- - TRBJ1-2 TRBV27 CASTPSAGQNGYTF TGTGCCAGCACCCCCTCGGCAGGGCAGAATGGCTACACCTTC
- - TRBJ1-2 TRBV2 CASSEMSATPNYGYTF TGTGCCAGCAGTGAAATGTCGGCCACTCCCAACTATGGCTACACCTTC
- - TRBJ2-7 TRBV6-2/TRBV6-3 CASSPLRTNSYEQYF TGTGCCAGCAGTCCCCTCCGCACAAACTCCTACGAGCAGTACTTC
- - TRBJ2-7 TRBV7-6 CASSLARGAYEQYF TGTGCCAGCAGCTTAGCTAGGGGGGCCTACGAGCAGTACTTC
medium-sized - TRBJ2-3 TRBV12-3/TRBV12-4 CASSLGTDTQYF TGTGCCAGCAGTTTAGGCACAGATACGCAGTATTTT
- TRBD2 TRBJ2-3 TRBV13 CASRLAGDSTDTQYF TGTGCCAGCAGACTAGCGGGGGATAGCACAGATACGCAGTATTTT
- - TRBJ1-1 TRBV3-1/TRBV3-2 CASSSRGGEAFF TGTGCCAGCAGCTCCCGGGGGGGGGAAGCTTTCTTT
- - TRBJ1-1 TRBV19 CASSLNREGTEAFF TGTGCCAGTAGTCTAAACAGGGAAGGAACTGAAGCTTTCTTT
- - TRBJ2-2 TRBV5-6 CASSGGRRNGELFF TGTGCCAGCAGCGGCGGACGAAGGAACGGGGAGCTGTTTTTT
- - TRBJ1-5 TRBV29-1 CSVSGTRNQPQHF TGCAGCGTTTCCGGGACAAGAAATCAGCCCCAGCATTTT
- TRBD2 TRBJ2-4 TRBV11-2 CASSLYSGGLKNIQYF TGTGCCAGCAGCCTTTACAGCGGGGGCCTCAAAAACATTCAGTACTTC
few - TRBJ1-1 TRBV6-5 CASKKLNTEAFF TGTGCCAGCAAGAAGTTGAACACTGAAGCTTTCTTT
- TRBD2 TRBJ2-1 TRBV6-2/TRBV6-3 CASNPTGTSGNNEQFF TGTGCCAGCAACCCAACCGGGACTAGCGGGAACAATGAGCAGTTCTTC
- - TRBJ1-2 TRBV2 CASSEERHGYTF TGTGCCAGCAGTGAAGAACGACATGGCTACACCTTC
- - TRBJ2-3 TRBV19 CASSRDGYTDTQYF TGTGCCAGTAGTCGGGACGGCTACACAGATACGCAGTATTTT
- TRBD1 TRBJ1-5 TRBV28 CASRTGGSGQPQHF TGTGCCAGCAGAACAGGGGGTTCGGGTCAGCCCCAGCATTTT
- TRBD1 TRBJ2-2 TRBV6-5 CASRTGTGELFF TGTGCCAGCAGGACAGGGACCGGGGAGCTGTTTTTT
- TRBD2 TRBJ2-1 TRBV28 CASSSPGGYNEQFF TGTGCCAGCAGTTCCCCGGGAGGTTACAATGAGCAGTTCTTC
- TRBD1 TRBJ1-5 TRBV30 CAWSSGQGVNQPQHF TGTGCCTGGAGTTCGGGACAGGGGGTAAATCAGCCCCAGCATTTT
- - TRBJ1-4 TRBV4-3 CASSLRRGGAPTNEKLFF TGCGCCAGCAGCCTTAGGAGGGGGGGGGCCCCAACTAATGAAAAACTGTTTTTT
- TRBD2 TRBJ2-7 TRBV5-6 CASSLAGDYYEQYF TGTGCCAGCAGCTTAGCGGGGGATTACTACGAGCAGTACTTC
- - TRBJ1-3 TRBV3-1/TRBV3-2 CASSPQIRGTIYF TGTGCCAGCAGCCCCCAGATAAGGGGAACCATATATTTT
- - TRBJ1-4 TRBV3-1/TRBV3-2 CASSLRGSRDEKLFF TGTGCCAGCAGCCTAAGGGGGAGCCGGGATGAAAAACTGTTTTTT
- - TRBJ1-2 TRBV29-1 CSVEEGQGPGGYTF TGCAGCGTTGAAGAAGGGCAGGGGCCGGGAGGCTACACCTTC
- - TRBJ1-2 TRBV21-1 CASSTRTYGYTF TGTGCCAGCAGCACCAGGACGTATGGCTACACCTTC
- - TRBJ1-1 TRBV19 CASSIGRIEAFF TGTGCCAGTAGTATCGGACGGATTGAAGCTTTCTTT
- TRBD2 TRBJ2-3 TRBV7-6 CASSFGGGRADTQYF TGTGCCAGCAGCTTCGGGGGAGGGCGGGCAGATACGCAGTATTTT
- TRBD2 TRBJ2-3 TRBV7-6 CASSLGLAGFIADTQYF TGTGCCAGCAGCTTAGGACTAGCGGGATTCATAGCAGATACGCAGTATTTT
- - TRBJ2-7 TRBV6-4 CASSEFRGGEQYF TGTGCCAGCAGTGAATTCAGGGGCGGTGAGCAGTACTTC
- TRBD1 TRBJ1-5 TRBV23-1 CASSFRRQYRGGQPQHF TGCGCCAGCAGTTTCAGACGACAATACAGGGGGGGACAGCCCCAGCATTTT
- TRBD1 TRBJ1-2 TRBV2 CAGRQGYGYGYTF TGTGCCGGAAGACAGGGGTACGGCTATGGCTACACCTTC
- - TRBJ1-2 TRBV10-3 CAISGRADYGYTF TGTGCCATCAGTGGCAGGGCTGACTATGGCTACACCTTC
- - TRBJ2-7 TRBV2 CASSFPSYEQYF TGTGCCAGCAGTTTCCCTTCCTACGAGCAGTACTTC
once - TRBJ1-2 TRBV24-1 CATSDTHSSYGYTF TGTGCCACCAGTGATACACACTCTAGCTATGGCTACACCTTC
- - TRBJ1-2 TRBV28 CASSLPPPGSYGYTF TGTGCCAGCAGTTTACCCCCCCCAGGGTCCTATGGCTACACCTTC
- - TRBJ2-4 TRBV19 CASSTGTSYGNIQYF TGTGCCAGTAGTACCGGGACATCCTACGGGAACATTCAGTACTTC
- TRBD1 TRBJ2-7 TRBV7-2 CASSLGGTGSYEQYF TGTGCCAGCAGCTTAGGAGGGACAGGCTCCTACGAGCAGTACTTC
few - TRBJ1-2 TRBV19 CASKGTAHYGYTF TGTGCCAGTAAGGGGACTGCTCACTATGGCTACACCTTC